This T cell receptor (beta chain) originates from a study of OX40 agonist ivuxolimab in advanced cancers. Study overall: Treatment of patients was with ivuxolimab, an agonistic anti-OX40 (CD134) antibody.

Losses at the gene ends were 8 bases for V and 7 bases for J; bases not matched to a gene: 19. This CDR3 region has 15 residues. Germline V gene sequence: CDR1 GTSNPN, CDR2 SVGIG (reference sequence). Profiled with immunoSEQ multiplex PCR; TCRdb holds only in-frame clones, not every one. Of 60,000 to 85,000 clones detected, 85% to 90% appear once; the ten largest clones hold around 2.4%. On this clone: Its antigen is not identified.

Study outcomes and limitations: CD8+ T cells were the subset that, on average, had more expanded clones than CD4+.

The sample in question was CD4+ or CD8+ T cells sorted from blood, obtained in a trial of the OX40 agonist ivuxolimab. This clonotype originated in an adult with an advanced solid tumor such as melanoma, head and neck, liver or kidney cancer. J is TRBJ2-7 and V is TRBV30; TRBD2 matches 8 bases. This CDR3 reads CAALPLGGGPGEQYF. The CDR3 coding sequence is TGTGCCGCCCTCCCCCTCGGGGGGGGGCCAGGGGAGCAGTACTTC.